These T cell receptor beta chains were read from a single sample in a study of Tregs in tolerant kidney transplant recipients. Assay: immunoSEQ multiplex PCR; the TCRdb copy retains only in-frame clones and omits some. Seen here are about 110,000 clones, roughly 90% observed once, and the top ten hold 0.3% to 0.4%. Sequenced here: CD4+ T cells from blood, sampled before the transplant. The source is a human donor who received a combined kidney and bone marrow transplant. CDR3s include the opening cysteine and the closing phenylalanine or tryptophan. Fields, in order: D gene, clone size, J gene, V gene, CDR3 protein, CDR3 DNA. A D gene is named only where the DNA matches it firmly. Size values are once, few and many counts, or a class for expanded clones, and some rows have none.

D: .; size: .; J: TRBJ2-7; V: TRBV7-2; CDR3: CASLSGVGSYEQYF; DNA: TGTGCCAGCCTCTCCGGGGTCGGGTCCTACGAGCAGTACTTC
D: .; size: .; J: TRBJ2-7; V: TRBV28; CDR3: CASSLNTQENQYF; DNA: TGTGCCAGCAGTCTGAACACACAGGAGAACCAGTACTTC
D: TRBD1; size: .; J: TRBJ1-5; V: TRBV28; CDR3: CASSFSGTGGNQPQHF; DNA: TGTGCCAGCAGTTTTAGCGGGACAGGGGGCAATCAGCCCCAGCATTTT
D: .; size: .; J: TRBJ1-3; V: TRBV6-4; CDR3: CASSQESGNTIYF; DNA: TGTGCCAGCAGTCAGGAATCCGGAAACACCATATATTTT
D: .; size: .; J: TRBJ1-2; V: TRBV11-2; CDR3: CASSSWGPYTF; DNA: TGTGCCAGCAGCTCGTGGGGGCCGTACACCTTC
D: TRBD1; size: .; J: TRBJ1-1; V: TRBV9; CDR3: CASSVGTGTRVTEAFF; DNA: TGTGCCAGCAGCGTAGGGACAGGGACTCGGGTCACTGAAGCTTTCTTT
D: .; size: .; J: TRBJ2-1; V: TRBV28; CDR3: CASSRNSASGQFF; DNA: TGTGCCAGCAGCCGCAACTCCGCCAGCGGGCAGTTCTTC
D: .; size: .; J: TRBJ2-4; V: TRBV5-8; CDR3: CASSSHGVSDYRIQYF; DNA: TGTGCCAGCAGCTCTCACGGGGTATCCGATTATAGAATTCAGTACTTC
D: TRBD1; size: .; J: TRBJ1-4; V: TRBV7-6; CDR3: CASSLVRGGQGFEKLFF; DNA: TGTGCCAGCAGCTTAGTAAGAGGGGGACAGGGATTCGAAAAACTGTTTTTT
D: .; size: .; J: TRBJ1-4; V: TRBV7-2; CDR3: CASGAEKGEKLFF; DNA: TGTGCCAGCGGGGCTGAAAAGGGTGAAAAACTGTTTTTT
D: .; size: .; J: TRBJ2-2; V: TRBV21-1; CDR3: CASSNTPGTGGRSTGELFF; DNA: TGTGCCAGCAGCAATACCCCCGGGACAGGGGGCCGGAGCACCGGGGAGCTGTTTTTT
D: TRBD1; size: once; J: TRBJ1-2; V: TRBV7-6; CDR3: CASKGGTGPEANYGYTF; DNA: TGTGCCAGCAAGGGGGGGACAGGGCCCGAGGCTAACTATGGCTACACCTTC
D: .; size: .; J: TRBJ2-7; V: TRBV28; CDR3: CASSNRQPYEQYF; DNA: TGTGCCAGCAGTAACAGGCAGCCGTACGAGCAGTACTTC
D: TRBD2; size: .; J: TRBJ2-5; V: TRBV9; CDR3: CASSVEAGGGETQYF; DNA: TGTGCCAGCAGCGTAGAGGCGGGAGGGGGAGAGACCCAGTACTTC
D: .; size: once; J: TRBJ2-3; V: TRBV7-2; CDR3: CASSLVGGISDTQYF; DNA: TGTGCCAGCAGCTTAGTCGGGGGTATATCAGATACGCAGTATTTT
D: TRBD1; size: .; J: TRBJ2-6; V: TRBV19; CDR3: CASTRTGVRPGANVLTF; DNA: TGTGCCAGTACCCGGACAGGCGTACGCCCTGGGGCCAACGTCCTGACTTTC
D: TRBD1; size: .; J: TRBJ1-2; V: TRBV11-2; CDR3: CASSPLPGTGDYGYTF; DNA: TGTGCCAGCAGCCCCCTCCCTGGAACAGGGGACTATGGCTACACCTTC
D: TRBD1; size: once; J: TRBJ1-2; V: TRBV15; CDR3: CATSRATGAYGYTF; DNA: TGTGCCACCAGCAGAGCGACAGGGGCCTATGGCTACACCTTC
D: TRBD2; size: .; J: TRBJ2-1; V: TRBV25-1; CDR3: CASSGTSGRISEQFF; DNA: TGTGCCAGCAGTGGGACTAGCGGGAGAATTAGTGAGCAGTTCTTC
D: TRBD1; size: .; J: TRBJ2-4; V: TRBV7-2; CDR3: CASSPDRGQDIQYF; DNA: TGTGCCAGCAGCCCGGACAGGGGGCAGGACATTCAGTACTTC
D: TRBD2; size: .; J: TRBJ2-1; V: TRBV9; CDR3: CASSVWPAGGSSYNEQFF; DNA: TGTGCCAGCAGCGTATGGCCAGCGGGGGGGAGCTCCTACAATGAGCAGTTCTTC
D: .; size: .; J: TRBJ2-1; V: TRBV27; CDR3: CASTFHNEQFF; DNA: TGTGCCAGCACCTTTCACAATGAGCAGTTCTTC
D: .; size: .; J: TRBJ2-7; V: TRBV6-5; CDR3: CASSYRWLAYEQYF; DNA: TGTGCCAGCAGTTACCGTTGGCTAGCTTACGAGCAGTACTTC
D: .; size: .; J: TRBJ2-6; V: TRBV18; CDR3: CASSPFSPISGANVLTF; DNA: TGTGCCAGCTCACCATTTTCGCCTATCTCTGGGGCCAACGTCCTGACTTTC
D: .; size: .; J: TRBJ1-4; V: TRBV29-1; CDR3: CSARDFNEKLFF; DNA: TGCAGCGCCCGGGACTTTAATGAAAAACTGTTTTTT
D: .; size: .; J: TRBJ1-6; V: TRBV27; CDR3: CASSGLKRRGSPLHF; DNA: TGTGCCAGCAGCGGACTCAAGCGCCGGGGTTCACCCCTCCACTTT
D: .; size: .; J: TRBJ2-2; V: TRBV7-7; CDR3: CASGGVQGELFF; DNA: TGTGCCAGCGGCGGCGTTCAGGGGGAGCTGTTTTTT
D: .; size: .; J: TRBJ1-3; V: TRBV7-2; CDR3: CASSAVPRGNTIYF; DNA: TGTGCCAGCAGCGCCGTCCCACGGGGAAACACCATATATTTT
D: TRBD1; size: .; J: TRBJ2-3; V: TRBV10-2; CDR3: CASRSDRGLRTDTQYF; DNA: TGCGCCAGCAGGTCGGACAGGGGGCTTCGCACAGATACGCAGTATTTT
D: TRBD2; size: .; J: TRBJ2-5; V: TRBV12-5; CDR3: CASGPQAGTSRKETQYF; DNA: TGTGCTAGTGGTCCACAGGCGGGGACTAGCAGAAAAGAGACCCAGTACTTC
D: TRBD2; size: .; J: TRBJ2-7; V: TRBV7-2; CDR3: CASSLDPKAGVPTYEQYF; DNA: TGTGCCAGCAGCTTAGACCCAAAAGCGGGGGTGCCTACCTACGAGCAGTACTTC
D: .; size: .; J: TRBJ1-5; V: TRBV15; CDR3: CATSRPRGDWGNQPQHF; DNA: TGTGCCACCAGCAGACCCCGGGGGGATTGGGGCAATCAGCCCCAGCATTTT
D: .; size: .; J: TRBJ2-7; V: TRBV2; CDR3: CASGGTTYEQYF; DNA: TGTGCCAGCGGGGGGACCACCTACGAGCAGTACTTC
D: TRBD2; size: .; J: TRBJ2-3; V: TRBV5-1; CDR3: CASSWSLGSGRTTDTQYF; DNA: TGCGCCAGCAGCTGGAGTTTGGGTAGCGGGAGGACAACAGATACGCAGTATTTT
D: .; size: .; J: TRBJ2-2; V: TRBV2; CDR3: CASNRESTGELFF; DNA: TGTGCCAGCAACAGGGAAAGCACCGGGGAGCTGTTTTTT
D: .; size: .; J: TRBJ2-5; V: TRBV6-6; CDR3: CASRATAETQYF; DNA: TGTGCCAGCAGAGCAACAGCAGAGACCCAGTACTTC
D: TRBD2; size: .; J: TRBJ2-7; V: TRBV28; CDR3: CASSPPGGANEQYF; DNA: TGTGCCAGCAGCCCCCCCGGGGGGGCGAACGAGCAGTACTTC
D: .; size: once; J: TRBJ2-4; V: TRBV30; CDR3: CAWRRIGRNIQYF; DNA: TGTGCCTGGAGAAGGATTGGCAGGAACATTCAGTACTTC
D: .; size: few; J: TRBJ1-5; V: TRBV6-1; CDR3: CASRQVLSQPQHF; DNA: TGTGCCAGCAGGCAGGTATTAAGTCAGCCCCAGCATTTT
D: TRBD1; size: .; J: TRBJ2-7; V: TRBV4-1; CDR3: CASSHGGQGRGEQYF; DNA: TGCGCCAGCAGCCATGGCGGACAGGGACGGGGGGAGCAGTACTTC
D: .; size: once; J: TRBJ2-2; V: TRBV19; CDR3: CASSIFPPGVGELFF; DNA: TGTGCCAGTAGTATATTTCCCCCGGGTGTCGGGGAGCTGTTTTTT
D: .; size: .; J: TRBJ2-2; V: TRBV1; CDR3: CTSSHRLAGGTGELFF; DNA: TGCACCAGCAGCCACAGACTAGCGGGGGGCACCGGGGAGCTGTTTTTT
D: .; size: .; J: TRBJ1-3; V: TRBV19; CDR3: CASKAAEPGNTIYF; DNA: TGTGCCAGTAAGGCGGCGGAGCCTGGAAACACCATATATTTT
D: TRBD2; size: .; J: TRBJ2-5; V: TRBV6-5; CDR3: CASRTAGGGETQYF; DNA: TGTGCCAGCCGAACAGCGGGGGGTGGGGAGACCCAGTACTTC
D: TRBD1; size: few; J: TRBJ1-6; V: TRBV6-6; CDR3: CASSWTGNSPLHF; DNA: TGTGCCAGCAGTTGGACAGGGAATTCACCCCTCCACTTT
D: TRBD2; size: .; J: TRBJ2-3; V: TRBV7-2; CDR3: CASSLAAGGTDTQYF; DNA: TGTGCCAGCAGCTTAGCGGCGGGGGGTACAGATACGCAGTATTTT
D: .; size: .; J: TRBJ1-6; V: TRBV6-1; CDR3: CARMTENSPLHF; DNA: TGTGCCAGAATGACAGAAAATTCACCCCTCCACTTT
D: TRBD1; size: .; J: TRBJ2-5; V: TRBV25-1; CDR3: CASSEGSDRVRETQYF; DNA: TGTGCCAGCAGTGAGGGTAGCGACAGGGTAAGGGAGACCCAGTACTTC
D: .; size: .; J: TRBJ2-3; V: TRBV11-2; CDR3: CASSSQIGGGGADTQYF; DNA: TGTGCCAGCAGCTCCCAAATTGGGGGAGGTGGGGCAGATACGCAGTATTTT
D: .; size: .; J: TRBJ1-3; V: TRBV5-6; CDR3: CASSYGGNSGNTIYF; DNA: TGTGCCAGCAGCTACGGGGGAAACTCTGGAAACACCATATATTTT
D: .; size: .; J: TRBJ1-5; V: TRBV7-2; CDR3: CASSPQAYSNQPQHF; DNA: TGTGCCAGCAGCCCCCAGGCATATAGCAATCAGCCCCAGCATTTT
D: .; size: once; J: TRBJ1-2; V: TRBV5-1; CDR3: CASSLSTGALRGGYTF; DNA: TGCGCCAGCAGCCTCTCGACGGGAGCCCTCCGAGGTGGCTACACCTTC
D: TRBD1; size: .; J: TRBJ1-1; V: TRBV7-9; CDR3: CASSRAGQGNTEAFF; DNA: TGTGCCAGCAGCCGGGCCGGACAGGGGAACACTGAAGCTTTCTTT
D: TRBD1; size: .; J: TRBJ2-7; V: TRBV7-8; CDR3: CASSSDPGQADYEQYF; DNA: TGTGCCAGCAGCTCCGACCCGGGACAGGCCGACTACGAGCAGTACTTC